These 11 T cell receptor beta chains were sequenced from one sample in a study of immune cell composition in non-small cell lung cancer (dated by TCRdb to the late 2010s). Libraries came from the immunoSEQ multiplex PCR assay. Imported from immuneACCESS, the table was reduced by TCRdb to in-frame sequences with V and J called. These copies leave out some clones; in studies compared against another copy, an unresolved V gene accounts for under half, and the cause of the remainder is not known. Recorded for this sample are around 1,800 clones; roughly 70% of them occurred a single time. The ten largest account for 15% to 20% of the sample. Normal lung samples came from the same patient and consisted of non-adjacent lung tissue collected as far from the tumour as possible, at a distance of at least 3 cm. The specimen was non-adjacent lung tissue. The receptors shown here come from a human donor with non-small cell lung cancer.

By its share, this clone is hyperexpanded. The V and J genes are TRBV6-5 and TRBJ2-7, with 11 bases identical to TRBD1. Germline-derived CDR1 and CDR2 are MNHEY and SVGAGI. The CDR3 has 16 amino acids. J lost 7 bases, V lost 4 bases, and 12 bases had no gene match. CDR3 DNA: TGTGCCAGCAGTTCCCTCTTCGGACAGGGGGCACGAGAGCAGTACTTC. Translated: CASSSLFGQGAREQYF.

This clone was seen only once. The chain carries TRBV18 and TRBJ1-6, with 8 bases identical to TRBD1. Germline V gives CDR1 KGHSH, CDR2 LQKENI. CDR3 size: 20 residues. Unmatched junction bases numbered 19, after V lost 3 bases and J lost 6 bases. The CDR3 coding sequence is TGTGCCAGCTCACCCCAGACCGGACAGGGAGGGTCTCGTAGTAATTCACCCCTCCACTTT. Translating gives CASSPQTGQGGSRSNSPLHF.

The CDR3 is CAWSPGLYGYTF. CDR3 sequence (DNA): TGTGCCTGGAGCCCTGGACTGTATGGCTACACCTTC. V is TRBV30 and J is TRBJ1-2, with D unresolved. Per the germline V gene, CDR1 is GTSNPN and CDR2 is SVGIG (reference sequence). V was clipped by 3 bases and J by 5 bases, with 10 bases between them. This CDR3 is 12 amino acids long.

This clone was seen only a few times. The chain joins TRBV6-6 to TRBJ2-1; weak D call: TRBD2 (7 bases). The CDR3 is 15 residues long. Germline CDR1 and CDR2: MNHNY and SVGAGI (reference sequence). Trimming removed 6 bases at V and 1 base at J, with 13 bases between. CDR3 in DNA: TGTGCCAGCAGCCGGGGGCGGGAGTCCTACAATGAGCAGTTCTTC. Encoded protein: CASSRGRESYNEQFF.

The chain joins TRBV7-2 to TRBJ1-1; possible D gene TRBD1, 6 bases. Germline CDR1 SGHTA, CDR2 FQGNSA. The V end was cut by 4 bases, the J end by 5 bases, with 11 bases between. There are 13 residues in the CDR3. CDR3 amino acids: CASSSQGNTEAFF. Written as DNA, the CDR3 is TGTGCCAGCAGCTCCCAGGGGAATACTGAAGCTTTCTTT.

The chain joins TRBV6-1 to TRBJ1-1; a possible D gene is TRBD1 (6 bases). Germline V CDR1 and CDR2: MNHNS, SASEGT. The V gene lost 6 bases and the J gene lost 8 bases, with 22 bases spanning the gap. The CDR3 has 15 amino acids. The CDR3 bases are TGTGCCAGCAGATACAGGAACACTCCAGGGGACGAAGCTTTCTTT. This translates into CASRYRNTPGDEAFF.

The chain is built from TRBV28 and TRBJ2-1; maybe TRBD2 (7 bases). Germline CDR1 and CDR2: MDHEN and SYDVKM. V lost 2 bases and J lost 7, with 12 bases in between. The CDR3 length is 14 residues. CDR3 amino acids: CASSLRGAGNEQFF. DNA for the CDR3: TGTGCCAGCAGTTTACGGGGGGCGGGAAATGAGCAGTTCTTC.

This clone appeared a single time. The gene calls are TRBV7-2 and TRBJ2-1; 7 bases align to TRBD1. The V segment lost 4 bases and the J segment 8 bases; nucleotides outside the gene matches: 5. Germline V gene sequence: CDR1 SGHTA, CDR2 FQGNSA. CDR3 length: 13 amino acids. DNA for the CDR3: TGTGCCAGCAGCTACGTAGGGGGCGATGAGCAGTTCTTC. Its translation: CASSYVGGDEQFF.

V and J are TRBV7-9 and TRBJ2-1; TRBD2 might be the D (6 bases). V lost 3 bases to trimming and J lost 9 bases, with 9 bases between them. CDR3 length equals 12 residues. In germline, CDR1 is SEHNR, CDR2 FQNEAQ (reference sequence). The CDR3 sequence is CASSFQGGEQFF. The CDR3 bases are TGTGCCAGCAGCTTCCAGGGAGGTGAGCAGTTCTTC.

This sequence joins TRBV6-6 and TRBJ1-5; D uncertain. The CDR3 is 14 residues long. CDR1 MNHNY and CDR2 SVGAGI come from the germline V gene (reference sequence). Deletions cut 3 bases from V and 6 bases from J, with 12 bases between. CDR3 in DNA: TGTGCCAGCAGTTATATCACAGAAGGTCAGCCCCAGCATTTT. It translates to CASSYITEGQPQHF.

The table lists this clone with a few counts. Other DNA sequences from this sample encode an identical CDR3 as well. The chain joins TRBV2 to TRBJ1-2, with 7 bases lining up with TRBD1. The junction had 1 base not matched to a gene; V was cut back by 8 bases and J by 4 bases. From germline, CDR1 is SNHLY and CDR2 FYNNEI. CDR3 length: 11 residues. The CDR3 nucleotides read TGTGCCAGCGGGGACAGCTATGGCTACACCTTC. Translated: CASGDSYGYTF.